This T cell receptor (beta chain) stems from a study of T cell repertoires in cytomegalovirus infection. Each CDR3 protein is one row after TCRdb ran MiXCR on the reads. The table includes some 180,000 distinct CDR3 sequences, approximately 19% detected once. The CDR3 spans 18 residues. The germline V gene encodes CDR1 SEHNR and CDR2 FQNEAQ (reference sequence). V gave up 3 bases and J gave up 7 bases; unmatched junction bases: 18. The clonotype comes from a human donor in good health (CMV status not recorded). Some clones in this sample may be carry-over from other donors' samples. The sequenced material came from PBMCs. The rearrangement links TRBV7-9 to TRBJ2-1, with TRBD2 matching 7 bases. The CDR3 DNA reads as TGTGCCAGCAGCTTTCTCCCTCGCGAACTAGCGAGAAGTAATGAGCAGTTCTTC. It is translated as CASSFLPRELARSNEQFF.